This paragraph covers one T cell receptor (beta chain) sequence. Antigen unknown. This record belongs to a study of shared clonotypes between healthy human individuals. Study overall: Used for every donor were three CD4 naive, three CD4 memory, two CD8 naive and one CD8 memory plate. Notes on the study in general: Read depth was anticipated to influence clonotype sharing among donors.

Positively selected for CCR7, the CD45RO-negative cells used as naive CD8 cells excluded terminally differentiated effector memory CD45RA+ cells. V was clipped by 0 bases and J by 3 bases, with 15 bases between them. The CDR3 length is 17 residues. Per germline, CDR1 MNHEY and CDR2 SMNVEV (reference sequence). Around 220 ng DNA, tens of thousands of T cell genomes, went into each sorted-subset replicate PCR. The data were produced by immunoSEQ multiplex PCR, yet TCRdb's version contains in-frame clones alone and is incomplete. The sample yields around 1.9 million clones, more than 85% seen once. This chain joins TRBV27 and TRBJ2-1; a weak D match, TRBD2 (6 bases). Sequencing input: naive CD8+ T cells from PBMCs. This sequence originates from a man between 18 and 29 years old in good health. Some clones in this sample may be carry-over from other donors' samples. CDR3: CASSLSSASAFYNEQFF. CDR3 nucleotides: TGTGCCAGCAGTTTATCGTCGGCTAGCGCCTTCTACAATGAGCAGTTCTTC.